This T cell receptor (beta chain) comes out of a study of OX40 agonist ivuxolimab in advanced cancers. The wider study: Patients were infused with ivuxolimab every 2 weeks at 0.01 to 10 mg/kg. A history of anti-PD-1, anti-PD-L1 or anti-CTLA-4 therapy was acceptable, and approximately 39% had some. Study findings and constraints: Low normalized T-cell clonal expansion was also seen in some nonresponders.

V shed 2 bases, J shed 6 bases, and the junction held 7 bases outside the gene matches. The CDR3 spans 15 residues. Per germline, CDR1 MGHRA and CDR2 YSYEKL. The repertoire was sequenced with immunoSEQ multiplex PCR; TCRdb's copy has only in-frame clones and lacks some. The sample carries roughly 40,000 clones, 82% recorded once. About this clone: Antigen specificity is unknown.

Blood sampling took place at baseline, cycle 4 day 1, and cycle 7 day 1. The rearrangement uses TRBV4-1 and TRBJ1-2; 9 positions match TRBD1. The specimen comprised CD4+ or CD8+ T cells sorted from blood, sampled in a trial of the OX40 agonist ivuxolimab. The sequence derives from an adult with an advanced solid tumor such as melanoma, head and neck, liver or kidney cancer. The DNA of the CDR3 is TGCGCCAGCAGCCAATATCATACAGGGGGCGATGGCTACACCTTC. Translating it yields CASSQYHTGGDGYTF.